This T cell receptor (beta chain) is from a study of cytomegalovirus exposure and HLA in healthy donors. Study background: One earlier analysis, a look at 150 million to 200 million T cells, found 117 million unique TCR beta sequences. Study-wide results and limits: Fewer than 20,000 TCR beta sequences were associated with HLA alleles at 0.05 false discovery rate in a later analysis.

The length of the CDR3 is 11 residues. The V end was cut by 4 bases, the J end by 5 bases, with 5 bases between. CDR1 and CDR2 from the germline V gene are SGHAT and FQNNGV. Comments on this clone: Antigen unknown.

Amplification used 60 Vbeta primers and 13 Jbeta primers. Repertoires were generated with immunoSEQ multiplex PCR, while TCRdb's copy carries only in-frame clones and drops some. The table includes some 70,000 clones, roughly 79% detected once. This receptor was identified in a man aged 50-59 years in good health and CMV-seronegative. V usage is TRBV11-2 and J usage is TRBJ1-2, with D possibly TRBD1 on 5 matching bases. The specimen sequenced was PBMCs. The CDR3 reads CASSSGYGYTF. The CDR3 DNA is TGTGCCAGCAGCTCAGGGTATGGCTACACCTTC.